The clone carrying this T cell receptor (beta chain) has more than one count but fewer than ten. The sample belongs to a study of early T cells in non-severe SARS-CoV-2 infection. A single record per CDR3 protein comes from TCRdb applying MiXCR to the 5' RACE reads. The repertoire includes roughly 100,000 distinct CDR3 sequences, over 10% of them detected once, and approximately 6% sits in the top ten. The clonotype originates from an adult who was a healthcare worker with PCR-confirmed SARS-CoV-2 infection or an uninfected control (not recorded which). The sample taken for sequencing was whole blood.

CDR3 sequence: CASRSDSMNTEAFF. CDR3 nucleotides: TGTGCCAGCAGATCAGACAGCATGAACACTGAAGCTTTCTTT. The chain employs TRBV27 and TRBJ1-1, with D maybe TRBD1 (5 bases). V lost 6 bases and J 0 bases, leaving 11 bases between the germline ends. Looked up from germline, CDR1 is MNHEY and CDR2 is SMNVEV (reference sequence). The CDR3 loop spans 14 amino acids.